This T cell receptor (beta chain) was recorded in a study of T cell responses to AZD1222 COVID-19 vaccine. Whole-study findings and limits: Breadth and depth of Spike-specific TCRs rose after two AZD1222 doses. Most donors were white British and more were female, and clonal diversity was possibly underestimated. Targets within unmutated variant regions were reportedly found for nearly half of spike-specific TCRs.

Trimming took off 3 bases at V and 8 bases at J, with 4 bases between the two ends. Germline lookup yields CDR1 SNHLY and CDR2 FYNNEI. CDR3 size: 10 residues. Profiling relied on immunoSEQ multiplex PCR, and the TCRdb table lists in-frame clones only, not all of them. This table has about 170,000 clones, roughly 92% appearing once. Of note for this clone: Its specificity is not known.

This sequence originates from an adult in good health. The J gene is TRBJ1-2, the V gene TRBV2; D is undetermined. The sample here was peripheral blood, taken on day 0 of AZD1222 vaccination. The CDR3 bases are TGTGCCAGCAGTGAGGGAGGCTACACCTTC. This encodes CASSEGGYTF.